This TCR beta chain derives from a study of shared clonotypes between healthy human individuals. At the level of the study: CD4 naive and CD4 memory each took three plates per donor, while CD8 naive took two and CD8 memory one.

The CDR3 has 13 amino acids. Germline CDR1 reads MRHNA; CDR2 reads SNTAGT. V was cut by 3 bases and J by 2 bases, with 7 bases left in between. In regard to this clone: What it recognizes is unknown. Additional DNA sequences in this sample encode the identical CDR3.

Study-level results: Among the subsets, naive ones generally showed larger estimated richness than memory ones.

The assay was immunoSEQ multiplex PCR, and TCRdb's table has in-frame clones only and misses some. The sample records about 980,000 clones, less than 85% being singletons. This sequence joins TRBV6-4 and TRBJ1-1; D is possibly TRBD1 (5 bases). The sequence came from a man between 18 and 35 years old in good health. Sequencing was carried out using memory CD4+ T cells sorted from blood. As for subset: CD45RA-negative fraction. The CDR3 region has the DNA TGTGCCAGCAGTGAGCAGGGAAACACTGAAGCTTTCTTT. Protein: CASSEQGNTEAFF.